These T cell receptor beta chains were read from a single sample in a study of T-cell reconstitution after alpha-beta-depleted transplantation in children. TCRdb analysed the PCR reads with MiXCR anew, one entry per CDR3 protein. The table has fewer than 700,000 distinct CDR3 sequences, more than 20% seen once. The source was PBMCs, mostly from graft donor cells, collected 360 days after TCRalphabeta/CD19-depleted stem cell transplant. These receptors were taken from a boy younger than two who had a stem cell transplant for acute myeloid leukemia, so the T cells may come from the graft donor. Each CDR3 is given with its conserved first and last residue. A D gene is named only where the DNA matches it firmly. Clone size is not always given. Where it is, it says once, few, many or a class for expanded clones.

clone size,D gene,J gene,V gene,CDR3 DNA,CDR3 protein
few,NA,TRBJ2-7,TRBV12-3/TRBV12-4,TGTGCCAGCAGTGGGGGGTGGGGGCCCGAATCCGAGCAGTACTTC,CASSGGWGPESEQYF
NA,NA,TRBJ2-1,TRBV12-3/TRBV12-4,TGTGCCAGCACCCTGAGGGGGGTACGGATTCAAAAGTACAATGAGCAGTTCTTC,CASTLRGVRIQKYNEQFF
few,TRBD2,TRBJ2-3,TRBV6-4,TGTGCCAGCACCAAGGAAGCGGGGAGCCCTTGGGTGTATTTT,CASTKEAGSPWVYF
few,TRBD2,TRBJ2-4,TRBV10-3,TGTGCCATCAGTGAGTTACCGGGGGAGGGAAACATTCAGTACTTC,CAISELPGEGNIQYF
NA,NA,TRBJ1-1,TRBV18,TGTGCCAGCTCACCCGAGGTGGACACTAGGCTGGGCACTGAAGCTTTCTTT,CASSPEVDTRLGTEAFF
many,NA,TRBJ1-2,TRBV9,TGTGCCAGCAGCGCATCCTATTCTTCTCATTACACCTTC,CASSASYSSHYTF
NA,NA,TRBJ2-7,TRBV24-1,TGTGCCACCAGTGATCCGCCACACTACGAGCAGTACTTC,CATSDPPHYEQYF
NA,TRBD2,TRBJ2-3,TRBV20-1,TGCAGTGCCTCCGGCGGGTGGACTAGCGGCAGCACAGATACGCAGTATTTT,CSASGGWTSGSTDTQYF
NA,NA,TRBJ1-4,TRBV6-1,TGTGCCAGCAGTCTGGTCGTGAAGGCGGTTGAAAATGAAAAACTGTTTTTT,CASSLVVKAVENEKLFF
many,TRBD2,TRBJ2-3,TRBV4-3,TGCGCCAGCAGCCAAGAAGGACTAGCGGGACTCACAGATACGCAGTATTTT,CASSQEGLAGLTDTQYF
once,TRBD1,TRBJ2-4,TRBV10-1,TGCGCCACCCGTTACGAAGGACAGGCGGCAGGGAAAAACATTCAGTACTTC,CATRYEGQAAGKNIQYF
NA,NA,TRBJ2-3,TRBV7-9,TGTGCCAGCAGCTTAGCTTCGGGGGAGAAGAGGGATACGCAGTATTTT,CASSLASGEKRDTQYF
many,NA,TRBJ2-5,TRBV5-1,TGCGCCAGCAGCTTGCCAGAGCTACAAGAGACCCAGTACTTC,CASSLPELQETQYF
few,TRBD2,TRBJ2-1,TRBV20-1,TGCAGTGCCACGCCCGGGGGGGCCTTAGTAAATGAGCAGTTCTTC,CSATPGGALVNEQFF
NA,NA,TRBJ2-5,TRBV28,TGTGCCAGCAGTTTATTTGGGGTACAAGAGACCCAGTACTTC,CASSLFGVQETQYF
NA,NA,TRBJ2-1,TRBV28,TGTGCCAGTGCAGCGGTCTCTCGCAATGAGCAGTTCTTC,CASAAVSRNEQFF
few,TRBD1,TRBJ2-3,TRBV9,TGTGCCAGCAGCGTAGGGGACAGAAGCACAGATACGCAGTATTTT,CASSVGDRSTDTQYF
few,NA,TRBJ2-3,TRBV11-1,TGTGCCAGCAGCTCACCAACCCACCGGACTGAGCTCGGGGATACGCAGTATTTT,CASSSPTHRTELGDTQYF
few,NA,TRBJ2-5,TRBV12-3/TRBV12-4,TGTGCCAGCAGTTTAATCTTCGGGAGCGGGGAGACCCAGTACTTC,CASSLIFGSGETQYF
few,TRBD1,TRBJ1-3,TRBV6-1,TGTGCCAGCAGTAGATTTGGGACAGACACCATATATTTT,CASSRFGTDTIYF
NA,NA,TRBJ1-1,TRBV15,TGTGCCACCAGCGGAGCCCCGAACACTGAAGCTTTCTTT,CATSGAPNTEAFF
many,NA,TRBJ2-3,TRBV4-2,TGTGCCAGCAGCCAAGTGGGGGATACGCAGTATTTT,CASSQVGDTQYF
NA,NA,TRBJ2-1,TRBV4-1,TGCGCCAGCAGCCAGGGGAGCGGATACAATGAGCAGTTCTTC,CASSQGSGYNEQFF